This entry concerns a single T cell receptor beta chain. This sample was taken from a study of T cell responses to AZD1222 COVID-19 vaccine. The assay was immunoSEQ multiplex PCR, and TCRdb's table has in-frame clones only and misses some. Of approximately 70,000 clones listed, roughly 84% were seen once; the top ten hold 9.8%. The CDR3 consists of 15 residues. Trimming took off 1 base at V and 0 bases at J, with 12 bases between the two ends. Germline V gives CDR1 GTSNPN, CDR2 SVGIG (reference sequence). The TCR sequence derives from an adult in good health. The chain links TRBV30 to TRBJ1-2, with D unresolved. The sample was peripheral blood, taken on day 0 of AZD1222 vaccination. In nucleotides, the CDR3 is TGTGCCTGGAGTGACATGGCAGGAGCTAACTATGGCTACACCTTC. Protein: CAWSDMAGANYGYTF.